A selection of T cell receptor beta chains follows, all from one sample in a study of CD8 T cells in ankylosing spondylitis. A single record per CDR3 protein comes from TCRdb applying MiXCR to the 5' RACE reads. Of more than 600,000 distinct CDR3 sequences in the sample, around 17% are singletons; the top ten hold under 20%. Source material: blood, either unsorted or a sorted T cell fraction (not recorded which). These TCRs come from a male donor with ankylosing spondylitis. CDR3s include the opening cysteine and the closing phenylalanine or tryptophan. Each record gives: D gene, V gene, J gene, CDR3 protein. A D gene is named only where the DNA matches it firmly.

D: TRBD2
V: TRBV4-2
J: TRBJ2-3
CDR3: CASSQLGLAGASTQYF

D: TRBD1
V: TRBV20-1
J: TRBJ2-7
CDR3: CSATDRDTYEQYF

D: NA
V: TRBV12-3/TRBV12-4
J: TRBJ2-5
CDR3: CASRGEETQYF

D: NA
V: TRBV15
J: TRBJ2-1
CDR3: CATSSENRGGRNEQFF

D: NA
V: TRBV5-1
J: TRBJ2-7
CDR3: CASSFWTDNEQYF

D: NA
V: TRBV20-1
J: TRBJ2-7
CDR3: CSARDQAGFAYEQYF

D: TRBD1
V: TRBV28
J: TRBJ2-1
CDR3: CASSSPGQGRDEQFF

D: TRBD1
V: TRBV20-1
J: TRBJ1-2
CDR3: CSAMDRGRGDYGYTF

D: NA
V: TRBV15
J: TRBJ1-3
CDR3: CATSRGASGTGNTIYF

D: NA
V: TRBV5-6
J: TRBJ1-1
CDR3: CASSFIDSMNTEAFF

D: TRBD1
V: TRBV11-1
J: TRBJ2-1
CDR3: CASSLVEDRAYNEQFF

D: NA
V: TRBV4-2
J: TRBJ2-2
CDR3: CASSLVGGARELFF

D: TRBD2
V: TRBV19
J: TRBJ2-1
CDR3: CASSNRGLAGDEQFF

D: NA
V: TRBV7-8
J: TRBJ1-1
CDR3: CASSKRDSLNTEAFF

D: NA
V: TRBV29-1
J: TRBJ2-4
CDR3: CSAVPGAKNIQYF

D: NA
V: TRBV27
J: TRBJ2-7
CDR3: CASSYRGDYEQYF

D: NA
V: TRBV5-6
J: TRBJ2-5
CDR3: CASNQYRDLQETQYF

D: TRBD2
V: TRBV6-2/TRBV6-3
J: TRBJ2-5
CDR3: CASSYRISGRPWESQYF

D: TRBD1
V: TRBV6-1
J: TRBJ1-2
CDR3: CASSPGTGPSYGYTF

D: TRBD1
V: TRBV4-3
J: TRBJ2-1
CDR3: CASSQGGGTGVNEQFF

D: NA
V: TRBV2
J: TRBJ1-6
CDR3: CAGSPVGGNYNSPLHF

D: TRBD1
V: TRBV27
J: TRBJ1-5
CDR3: CASSLSTGGVPQHF

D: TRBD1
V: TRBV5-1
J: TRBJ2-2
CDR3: CASTLTDRGNTGELFF

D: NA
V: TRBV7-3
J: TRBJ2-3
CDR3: CASSLIATSTDTQYF

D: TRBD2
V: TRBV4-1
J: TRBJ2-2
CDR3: CASGDGGYSPGELFF

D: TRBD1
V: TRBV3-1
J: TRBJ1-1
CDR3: CASSQEWTGRAFF

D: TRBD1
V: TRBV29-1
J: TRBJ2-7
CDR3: CSAATGTYEQYF

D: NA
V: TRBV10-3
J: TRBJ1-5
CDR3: CAISDRDGNQPQHF

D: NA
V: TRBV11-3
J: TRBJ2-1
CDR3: CASSFGQPYNEQFF

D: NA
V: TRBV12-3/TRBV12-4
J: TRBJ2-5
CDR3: CASSSAKETQYF

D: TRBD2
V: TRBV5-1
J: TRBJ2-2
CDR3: CASSLYGLAGNTGELFF

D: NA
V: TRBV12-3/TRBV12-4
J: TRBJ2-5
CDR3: CASSPSGSETQYF

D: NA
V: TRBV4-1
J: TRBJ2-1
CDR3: CASSPERRSAGSYNEQFF

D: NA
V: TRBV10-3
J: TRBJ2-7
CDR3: CAIRGWGAHEQYF

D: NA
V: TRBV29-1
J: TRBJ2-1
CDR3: CSVHKVTGPRQRNEQFF

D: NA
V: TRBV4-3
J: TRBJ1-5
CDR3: CASSQDFPGFGNQPQHF

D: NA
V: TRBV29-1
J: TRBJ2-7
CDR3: CSVRASESTQYF

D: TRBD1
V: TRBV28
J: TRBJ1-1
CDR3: CASSSGDRNTEAFF

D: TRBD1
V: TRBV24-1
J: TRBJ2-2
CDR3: CATRDRGSNTGELFF

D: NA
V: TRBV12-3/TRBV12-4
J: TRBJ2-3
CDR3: CASSSSDTQYF

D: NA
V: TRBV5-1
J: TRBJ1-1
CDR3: CASRKGSTEAFF

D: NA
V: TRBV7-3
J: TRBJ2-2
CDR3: CASSTRGGGELFF

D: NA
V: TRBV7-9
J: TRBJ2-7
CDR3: CASSHRDTTYEQYF

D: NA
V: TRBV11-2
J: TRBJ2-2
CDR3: CASSFAPVPGELFF

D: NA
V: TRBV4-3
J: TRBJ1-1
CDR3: CASSQDNSKNTEAFF

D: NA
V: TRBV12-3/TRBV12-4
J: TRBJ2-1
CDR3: CASSLQVVEQFF

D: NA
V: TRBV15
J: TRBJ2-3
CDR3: CATKSEGDTDTQYF

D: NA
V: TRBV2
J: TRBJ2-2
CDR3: CASIVGRHVQNTGELFF

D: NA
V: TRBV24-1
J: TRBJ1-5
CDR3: CATSDVQPGHNQPQHF

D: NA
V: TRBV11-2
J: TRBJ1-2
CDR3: CASSFPRSNYGYTF

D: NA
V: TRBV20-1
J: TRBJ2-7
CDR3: CSASREKGDEQYF

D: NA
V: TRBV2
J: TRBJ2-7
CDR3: CASSDWVSREQYF

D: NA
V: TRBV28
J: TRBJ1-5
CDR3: CASSFLGQPQHF

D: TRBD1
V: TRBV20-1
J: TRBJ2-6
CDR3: CSARWGTGEGGANVLTF

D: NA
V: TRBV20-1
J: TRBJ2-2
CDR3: CSAREARNTGELFF

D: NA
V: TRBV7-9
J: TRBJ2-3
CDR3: CASSPVGETSTDTQYF

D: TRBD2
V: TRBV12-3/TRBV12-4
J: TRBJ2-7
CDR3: CASSLGPSGGYEQYF

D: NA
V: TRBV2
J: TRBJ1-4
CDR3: CASRPGGTSAEKLFF

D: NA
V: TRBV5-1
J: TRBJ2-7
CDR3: CASSLGPGDYEQYF

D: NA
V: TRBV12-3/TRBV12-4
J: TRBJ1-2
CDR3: CASSDHAGRYGYTF